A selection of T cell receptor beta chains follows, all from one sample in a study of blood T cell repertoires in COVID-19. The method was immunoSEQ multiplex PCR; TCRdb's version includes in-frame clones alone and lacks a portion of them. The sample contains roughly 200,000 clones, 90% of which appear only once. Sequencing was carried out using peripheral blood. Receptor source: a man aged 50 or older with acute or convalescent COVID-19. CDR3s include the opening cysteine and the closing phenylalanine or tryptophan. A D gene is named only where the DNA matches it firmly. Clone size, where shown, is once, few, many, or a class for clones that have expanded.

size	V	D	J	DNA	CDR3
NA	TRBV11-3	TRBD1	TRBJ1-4	TGTGCCAGCAGCTTAGGGGGACAGGGGGCTCGAGTATGGACTAATGAAAAACTGTTTTTT	CASSLGGQGARVWTNEKLFF
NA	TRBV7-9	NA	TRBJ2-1	TGTGCCAGCAGCAATAGAAATCACTACAATGAGCAGTTCTTC	CASSNRNHYNEQFF
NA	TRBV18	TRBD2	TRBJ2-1	TGTGCCAGCTCACCAATGACTAGCAGCTCCTACAATGAGCAGTTCTTC	CASSPMTSSSYNEQFF
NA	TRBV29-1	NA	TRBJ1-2	TGCAGCGTTCGACAGACCTCTAACTATGGCTACACCTTC	CSVRQTSNYGYTF
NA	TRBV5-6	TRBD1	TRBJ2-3	TGTGCCAGCAGCCGACGTACGACGGACAGGGGGGAAGATACGCAGTATTTT	CASSRRTTDRGEDTQYF
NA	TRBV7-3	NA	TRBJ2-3	TGTGCCAGCAGCTTAACTGCTAGCGGAGAGGGGGGCGGAGATACGCAGTATTTT	CASSLTASGEGGGDTQYF
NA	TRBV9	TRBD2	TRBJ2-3	TGTGCCAGCAGCGTAGGTTGGGCTAGCGGGATAAGCACAGATACGCAGTATTTT	CASSVGWASGISTDTQYF
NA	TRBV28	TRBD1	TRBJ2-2	TGTGCCAGCACTCTGGACAGGGGCGACCCCAACACCGGGGAGCTGTTTTTT	CASTLDRGDPNTGELFF
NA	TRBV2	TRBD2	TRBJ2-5	TGTGCCGTCCGCCGGACTAGCGGAGAGACCCAGTACTTC	CAVRRTSGETQYF
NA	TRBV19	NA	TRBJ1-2	TGTGCCAGCAGGACAAATAACTATGGCTACACCTTC	CASRTNNYGYTF
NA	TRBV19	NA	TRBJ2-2	TGTGCCAGTAGTATAAAGATCACAGGGAGGGCGGACACCGGGGAGCTGTTTTTT	CASSIKITGRADTGELFF
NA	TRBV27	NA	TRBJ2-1	TGTGCCAGCAGTTTATCAATAGCGGCAGAGCAGTTCTTC	CASSLSIAAEQFF
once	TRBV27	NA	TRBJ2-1	TGTGCCAGTGCGGGGTACTACAATGAGCAGTTCTTC	CASAGYYNEQFF
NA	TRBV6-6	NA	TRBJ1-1	TGTGCCAGCAGAAGGGAGGCCACTATGAACACTGAAGCTTTCTTT	CASRREATMNTEAFF
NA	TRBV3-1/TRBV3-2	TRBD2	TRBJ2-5	TGTGCCAGCAGTCAAGCGGGAGTAGAGACCCAGTACTTC	CASSQAGVETQYF
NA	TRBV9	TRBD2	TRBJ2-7	TGTGCCAGCAGCGGGAGCGGGAGACCCGGCGAGCAGTACTTC	CASSGSGRPGEQYF
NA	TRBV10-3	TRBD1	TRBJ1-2	TGTGCCATCAGTGAGTCGTTGACAGGGGGGAACTATGGCTACACCTTC	CAISESLTGGNYGYTF
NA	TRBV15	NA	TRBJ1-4	TGTGCCACCAGCAGAACCAAGGAGGAAAAACTGTTTTTT	CATSRTKEEKLFF
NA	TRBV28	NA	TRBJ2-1	TGTGCCAGCAGTCATGACAGGGTTTCGGGGGATGAGCAGTTCTTC	CASSHDRVSGDEQFF
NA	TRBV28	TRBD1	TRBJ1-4	TGTGCCAGCAGCGCTGACAGGGGAGGCGAAAAACTGTTTTTT	CASSADRGGEKLFF
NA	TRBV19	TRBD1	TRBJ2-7	TGTGCCAGTAGCTCGGGACAGGGGGAACGGTGGCAGTACTTC	CASSSGQGERWQYF
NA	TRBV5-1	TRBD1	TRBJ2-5	TGCGCCAGCAGCTCGGGACAGGGGAAAGAGACCCAGTACTTC	CASSSGQGKETQYF
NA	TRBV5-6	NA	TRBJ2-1	TGTGCCAGCAGCAGCACCGACAGGTCTGAGCAGTTCTTC	CASSSTDRSEQFF
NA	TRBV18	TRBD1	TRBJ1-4	TGTGCCAGCTCAAAGGACAGGGATGGTGAAAAACTGTTTTTT	CASSKDRDGEKLFF
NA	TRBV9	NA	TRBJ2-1	TGTGCCAGCAGCGCCTCCAATGAGCAGTTCTTC	CASSASNEQFF
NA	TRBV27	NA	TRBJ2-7	TGTGCCAGCTCTACTAGCTCGATTCACGAGCAGTACTTC	CASSTSSIHEQYF
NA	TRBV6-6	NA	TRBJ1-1	TGTGCCAGCAGTTACTCGGGGAGTGCCTGGAACACTGAAGCTTTCTTT	CASSYSGSAWNTEAFF
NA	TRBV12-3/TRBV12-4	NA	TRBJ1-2	TGTGCCAGCAGTCGAAGAACAGACTATGGCTACACCTTC	CASSRRTDYGYTF
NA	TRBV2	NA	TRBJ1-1	TGTGCCAGCAGTCTGGACAGGAACACTGAAGCTTTCTTT	CASSLDRNTEAFF
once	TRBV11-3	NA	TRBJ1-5	TGTGCCAGCAGCTTGCGCCAAAGACAGGTTCGGGATCAGCCCCAGCATTTT	CASSLRQRQVRDQPQHF
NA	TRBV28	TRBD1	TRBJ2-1	TGTGCCAGCAGATCGACAGGGAGCTCCTACAATGAGCAGTTCTTC	CASRSTGSSYNEQFF
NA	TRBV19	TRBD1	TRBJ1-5	TGTGCCAGTAGTCTAGAAAGGGACAGACGCAATCAGCCCCAGCATTTT	CASSLERDRRNQPQHF
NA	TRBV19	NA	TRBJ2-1	TGTGCCAGTAGTATGCGACAGAACAATGAGCAGTTCTTC	CASSMRQNNEQFF
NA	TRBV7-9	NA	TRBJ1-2	TGTGCCAGCAGACCACGCGCCGGGTCTTCGGTTGGCTACACCTTC	CASRPRAGSSVGYTF
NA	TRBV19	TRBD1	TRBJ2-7	TGTGCCAGTAGTCCCTCGACAGGGGCTTCTCCCTACGAGCAGTACTTC	CASSPSTGASPYEQYF
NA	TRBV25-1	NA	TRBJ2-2	TGTGCCAGCAGTGACCCCAACCACACGGGGGAGCTGTTTTTT	CASSDPNHTGELFF
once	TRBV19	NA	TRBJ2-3	TGTGCCAGTAGTATAGAAATGGCCCTTGATACGCAGTATTTT	CASSIEMALDTQYF
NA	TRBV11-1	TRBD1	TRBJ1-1	TGTGCCAGCACCGGGGGACAGACCACTGAAGCTTTCTTT	CASTGGQTTEAFF
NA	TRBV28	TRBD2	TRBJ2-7	TGTGCCAGCAGTTCCGGGACTAGCGGGATCAAACGAAACGAGCAGTACTTC	CASSSGTSGIKRNEQYF
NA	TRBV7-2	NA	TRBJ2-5	TGTGCCAGCAGCATAACAGGGGGGGAGGAAGAGACCCAGTACTTC	CASSITGGEEETQYF
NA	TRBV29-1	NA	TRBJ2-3	TGCAGCGTTGAAGCGGTAACAGATACGCAGTATTTT	CSVEAVTDTQYF
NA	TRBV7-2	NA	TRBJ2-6	TGTGCCAGCAGCTTAACATCTGGGGCCAACGTCCTGACTTTC	CASSLTSGANVLTF